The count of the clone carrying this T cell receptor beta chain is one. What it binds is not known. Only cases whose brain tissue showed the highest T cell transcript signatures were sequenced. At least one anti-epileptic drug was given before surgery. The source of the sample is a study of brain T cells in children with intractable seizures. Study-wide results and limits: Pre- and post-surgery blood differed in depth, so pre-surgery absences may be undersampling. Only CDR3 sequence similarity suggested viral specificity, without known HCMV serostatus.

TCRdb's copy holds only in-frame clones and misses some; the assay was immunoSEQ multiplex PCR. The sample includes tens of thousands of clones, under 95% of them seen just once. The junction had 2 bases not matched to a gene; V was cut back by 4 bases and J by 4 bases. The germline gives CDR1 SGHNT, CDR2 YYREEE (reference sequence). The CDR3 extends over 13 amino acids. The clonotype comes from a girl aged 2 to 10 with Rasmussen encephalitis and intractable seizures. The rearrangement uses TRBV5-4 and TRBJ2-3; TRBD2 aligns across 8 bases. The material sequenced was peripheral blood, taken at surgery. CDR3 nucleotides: TGTGCCAGCAGCGAAGCGGGAGCAGATACGCAGTATTTT. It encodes CASSEAGADTQYF.